This entry lists 7 T cell receptor beta chains sequenced from one sample in a study of regulatory T cells in long-lasting Graves disease. Time point indicated: newly diagnosed GD, antithyroid drugs for less than 3 months. The TCR library used RNA extracted from PBMCs. The TCR beta library used iRepertoire HTBI primers with Arm-PCR amplification of CDR3. TCRdb passed the multiplex PCR reads through MiXCR, listing each CDR3 protein once. The repertoire holds around 500,000 distinct CDR3 sequences, with about 16% as singletons. These sequences were also reported in another study, on T cells in Graves' hyperthyroidism and ophthalmopathy.

The sample consisted of peripheral blood mononuclear cells (PBMCs), taken at new diagnosis, from a patient treated with antithyroid drugs. All receptors come from a woman aged 35-65 years with Graves disease.

This clonotype was found many times. The chain joins TRBV6-1 to TRBJ2-5; no firm D call. Germline CDR1 is MNHNS and CDR2 is SASEGT. The CDR3 is 12 amino acids. V lost 4 bases to trimming and J lost 3 bases, with 6 bases between them. CDR3 amino acids: CASSAVKETQYF. In DNA form, the CDR3 reads TGTGCCAGCAGTGCGGTGAAAGAGACCCAGTACTTC.

This clonotype was seen more than once but under ten times. The chain couples TRBV19 to TRBJ2-1; D unresolved. Trimming cost V 2 bases and J 9 bases, with 5 bases left between them. This CDR3 contains 11 residues. Per the germline V gene, CDR1 is LNHDA and CDR2 is SQIVND (reference sequence). The CDR3 sequence is CASSIIGEQFF. The CDR3 bases are TGTGCCAGTAGTATAATCGGTGAGCAGTTCTTC. The full variable domain, in which reference TRBV19 and TRBJ2-1 provide the parts outside the CDR3, is DGGITQSPKYLFRKEGQNVTLSCEQNLNHDAMYWYRQDPGQGLRLIYYSQIVNDFQKGDIAEGYSVSREKKESFPLTVTSAQKNPTAFYLCASSIIGEQFFGPGTRLTVL.

This clonotype was observed a handful of times. This rearrangement joins TRBV25-1 to TRBJ2-5; D might be TRBD2 (6 bases). Deletions cut 5 bases from V and 2 bases from J, with 15 bases between. CDR3 length: 15 amino acids. The V gene's germline CDR1 is MGHDK and CDR2 SYGVNS. The CDR3 sequence: CASSLSPGGQETQYF. CDR3 in DNA: TGTGCCAGCAGTCTCTCCCCTGGGGGGCAAGAGACCCAGTACTTC.

This clonotype was seen only a few times. A much larger clone differs from this one at a single base, so this may be a read error. The chain couples TRBV2 to TRBJ2-3; 9 nucleotides match TRBD2. The J call may be incorrect, as the DNA end agrees better with TRBJ2-1. This CDR3 region has 16 residues. Germline CDR1 reads SNHLY; CDR2 reads FYNNEI. CDR3 DNA sequence: TGTGCCAGCAGCCAAGATGGCGGGGGGGCCCCCTACGAGCAGTTCTTC. It codes for CASSQDGGGAPYEQFF.

This clonotype was counted a few times. The chain carries TRBV7-9 and TRBJ2-3, with TRBD2 matching over 9 bases. V lost 4 bases, J lost 0 bases, and 5 bases stayed unmatched. The CDR3 contains 16 residues. The germline V gene has CDR1 SEHNR and CDR2 FQNEAQ (reference sequence). As DNA, the CDR3 is TGTGCCAGCAGCTCGTTGACTAGCGGAAGCACAGATACGCAGTATTTT. Encoded protein: CASSSLTSGSTDTQYF.

This clonotype was counted ten times or more. The chain uses TRBV29-1 and TRBJ1-1; D not certain. The CDR3 is 13 amino acids. V was cut by 1 base and J by 1 base, with 7 bases left in between. The germline CDR1 and CDR2 sequences are SQVTM and ANQGSEA. Here the CDR3 reads CSVEGSRNTEAFF. As DNA, the CDR3 is TGCAGCGTTGAAGGAAGCAGGAACACTGAAGCTTTCTTT.

This clonotype was seen many times. The rearrangement links TRBV12-3 or TRBV12-4 to TRBJ1-1; D unresolved. The CDR3 is 11 amino acids. V was clipped by 2 bases and J by 10 bases, with 8 bases between them. The CDR3 DNA follows: TGTGCCAGCAGTTTATCTGTTGTAGCTTTCTTT. Residues: CASSLSVVAFF.